Shown below are 16 T cell receptor beta chains from a single sample sequenced in a study of cytomegalovirus exposure and HLA in healthy donors listed by TCRdb under 2017. Library method: the immunoSEQ multiplex PCR assay. For the multiplex PCR, a mixture combining 60 forward primers for TCR Vbeta segments and 13 reverse primers for TCR Jbeta segments was used. The immuneACCESS repertoire file appears here via TCRdb, limited to in-frame rearrangements. These files lack a portion of the clones; in checked studies, under half of the deficit traces to unresolved V genes, and the cause of the others is not known. The sample has 87,000 or so clones on record, 64% of them singletons. Jointly, the top ten make up 3% to 3.5% of the sample. Source material: PBMCs. These TCRs come from a man between 60 and 75 years old in good health and CMV-seronegative.

Concerning this clone itself: At one boundary the junction diverges from the germline segment, which might be a read error. Other DNA sequences of this sample code for an identical CDR3. J is TRBJ1-3 and V is TRBV10-3; 7 bases agree with TRBD1. Germline V gene data show CDR1 as ENHRY and CDR2 as SYGVKD. The CDR3 is 15 residues long. The CDR3 here is CAISDGTVSGNTIYF. CDR3 in DNA: TGTGCCATCAGCGACGGGACAGTCTCTGGGAACACCATATATTTT.

In its sample, this clone was seen a few times. This rearrangement joins TRBV7-9 to TRBJ2-7; 8 bases map to TRBD1. The CDR3 is 19 amino acids. V dropped 3 bases and J dropped 0; count of bases not matched to a gene: 16. CDR1 is SEHNR, CDR2 FQNEAQ, per germline (reference sequence). The CDR3 protein is CASSFKLRRGQVSSYEQYF. CDR3 nucleotides: TGTGCCAGCAGCTTTAAGCTCCGCCGGGGACAGGTATCCTCCTACGAGCAGTACTTC.

The J gene is TRBJ1-1, the V gene TRBV7-9; no reliable D call. Germline assignment: CDR1 SEHNR and CDR2 FQNEAQ (reference sequence). The CDR3 covers 13 residues. V was cut by 3 bases and J by 6 bases, with 11 bases left in between. The CDR3 coding sequence is TGTGCCAGCAGCTTTGAAGGAGCTTCTGAAGCTTTCTTT. It translates to CASSFEGASEAFF.

This chain joins TRBV7-6 and TRBJ2-7, with 7 bases fitting TRBD1. Germline V gives CDR1 SGHVS, CDR2 FNYEAQ. The CDR3 is made up of 17 amino acids. J was trimmed by 1 base and V by 0 bases; bases with no gene match: 9. The CDR3 coding sequence is TGTGCCAGCAGCTTAGCTGAGACCGGGACAGCGTCCTACGAGCAGTACTTC. It encodes CASSLAETGTASYEQYF.

The chain has TRBV14 and TRBJ2-5; unclear D gene. V lost 4 bases, J lost 4 bases, and 10 bases lay in between. This CDR3 has 13 amino acids. CDR1 is SGHDN, CDR2 FVKESK, per germline. The CDR3 region has the DNA TGTGCCAGCAGCCCCCCCGCAGGAGAGACCCAGTACTTC. Its translation is CASSPPAGETQYF.

The V call is TRBV11-2, the J call TRBJ1-2; no firm D call. V lost 0 bases, J lost 4 bases, and 12 bases lay in between. The CDR3 is 15 amino acids. Looked up from germline, CDR1 is SGHAT and CDR2 is FQNNGV. The CDR3 DNA reads as TGTGCCAGCAGCTTAGATCTCGAGGGTAGCTATGGCTACACCTTC. Translating it yields CASSLDLEGSYGYTF.

The V call is TRBV6-1, the J call TRBJ1-1, with TRBD1 matching over 8 bases. In germline, CDR1 is MNHNS, CDR2 SASEGT. The CDR3 is made up of 16 amino acids. Unmatched junction bases numbered 9, after V lost 1 base and J lost 5 bases. The CDR3 DNA reads as TGTGCCAGCAGTGAAGAACCAACAGGGGGGGCGACTGAAGCTTTCTTT. Translating it yields CASSEEPTGGATEAFF.

This clone was seen more than once but under ten times. The chain links TRBV10-3 to TRBJ1-1, with 9 bases fitting TRBD1. Germline trimming cut 3 bases from V and 0 bases from J; bases unmatched to any gene: 5. In germline, CDR1 is ENHRY, CDR2 SYGVKD. The CDR3 runs 16 residues. CDR3 nucleotide sequence: TGTGCCATCAGTGATCGGACAGGGGTCCTGAACACTGAAGCTTTCTTT. This codes for CAISDRTGVLNTEAFF.

This clone was detected a few times. This sequence joins TRBV9 and TRBJ2-7; the match to TRBD1 covers 9 bases. The J segment lost 2 bases and the V segment lost 4 bases, leaving 10 bases of the junction unmatched. CDR1 and CDR2 (germline): SGDLS, YYNGEE. The CDR3 covers 16 residues. CDR3: CASSPRGQGAAYEQYF. CDR3 DNA: TGTGCCAGCAGCCCCCGGGGACAGGGAGCGGCCTACGAGCAGTACTTC.

In this sample, this clone turned up a few times. The CDR3 bases are TGTGCCAGCAGCCCCGGGACAGGGGGTCGAAATGAGCAGTTCTTC. Translating gives CASSPGTGGRNEQFF. This chain joins TRBV27 and TRBJ2-1; 11 nucleotides agree with TRBD1. With 6 bases clipped from V and 7 bases from J, the junction kept 8 bases outside the gene matches. Germline V CDR1 and CDR2: MNHEY, SMNVEV (reference sequence). The CDR3 runs to 15 residues.

The rearrangement joins TRBV20-1 to TRBJ1-1, with D tentatively TRBD1 (5 bases). The germline V and J ends were trimmed by 3 bases and 10 bases, with 12 bases remaining between them. Looked up from germline, CDR1 is DFQATT and CDR2 is SNEGSKA (reference sequence). The CDR3 spans 11 residues. This CDR3 reads CSASVGGVAFF. The CDR3 nucleotides read TGCAGTGCTAGCGTCGGGGGGGTAGCTTTCTTT.

This clone turned up a few times. The chain carries TRBV23-1 and TRBJ2-7; 12 bases are a match to TRBD1. TRBV23-1 carries the ORF label, with uncertain function. Unmatched junction bases numbered 9, after V lost 2 bases and J lost 4 bases. The length of the CDR3 is 17 residues. The CDR3 DNA reads TGCGCCAGCAGTCAAGGGACAGGGGGCCACCATATTTACGAGCAGTACTTC. The encoded protein is CASSQGTGGHHIYEQYF.

The chain couples TRBV25-1 to TRBJ1-3; 9 positions match TRBD1. From germline, CDR1 is MGHDK and CDR2 SYGVNS. The CDR3 consists of 16 residues. The ends lost 8 bases at V and 1 base at J; junction bases unmatched: 9. This CDR3 is CASREGDRGSGNTIYF. CDR3 coding DNA: TGTGCCAGCCGGGAGGGAGACAGGGGGTCTGGAAACACCATATATTTT.

The chain joins TRBV19 to TRBJ1-2; 7 bases align to TRBD1. Per germline, CDR1 LNHDA and CDR2 SQIVND (reference sequence). The CDR3 covers 14 residues. The junction had 7 bases not matched to a gene; V was cut back by 7 bases and J by 2 bases. DNA for the CDR3: TGTGCCAGTACTACCCAGGGGGTAAACTATGGCTACACCTTC. Its protein product is CASTTQGVNYGYTF.

This sequence joins TRBV12-1 and TRBJ1-2. TRBV12-1 is a pseudogene locus. This CDR3 is 15 amino acids long. The CDR3 is CASSLYLTKRYGYTF. DNA of the CDR3: TGTGCCAGCAGCTTATACCTGACGAAGAGGTATGGCTACACCTTC.

This chain connects TRBV6-5 to TRBJ2-5; 9 nucleotides align to TRBD2. Germline loops: CDR1 MNHEY, CDR2 SVGAGI. The CDR3 spans 16 residues. Trimming removed 0 bases from V and 5 bases from J; junction bases left unmatched: 7. CDR3 region: CASSYSAGGPRETQYF. The CDR3 DNA follows: TGTGCCAGCAGTTACTCTGCGGGGGGGCCTCGTGAGACCCAGTACTTC.